This T cell receptor beta chain was identified during a study of T cell repertoires in cytomegalovirus infection. Looking at the study overall: Recently identified HLA-C-restricted CMV epitopes were used, and well-studied HLA-B-restricted CMV epitopes were used as well.

TCRdb recomputed calls from the reads with MiXCR, one row per CDR3 protein. The sample records about 570,000 distinct CDR3 sequences, just under 40% being singletons. This clonotype was counted only a few times. Its antigen is still unknown. The germline V gene has CDR1 MNHEY and CDR2 SMNVEV (reference sequence). The CDR3 runs to 13 residues. The ends were cut back, 6 bases at V and 3 bases at J, with 9 bases in the middle. The rearrangement uses TRBV27 and TRBJ1-5; no clear D. The material was cultured PBMCs, obtained from culture after CMV antigen stimulation. The TCR sequence derives from a human donor in good health (CMV status not recorded). Some clones in this sample may be carry-over from other donors' samples. CDR3 residues: CASSPSLNQPQHF. The CDR3 DNA reads as TGTGCCAGCAGCCCCAGCCTCAATCAGCCCCAGCATTTT.